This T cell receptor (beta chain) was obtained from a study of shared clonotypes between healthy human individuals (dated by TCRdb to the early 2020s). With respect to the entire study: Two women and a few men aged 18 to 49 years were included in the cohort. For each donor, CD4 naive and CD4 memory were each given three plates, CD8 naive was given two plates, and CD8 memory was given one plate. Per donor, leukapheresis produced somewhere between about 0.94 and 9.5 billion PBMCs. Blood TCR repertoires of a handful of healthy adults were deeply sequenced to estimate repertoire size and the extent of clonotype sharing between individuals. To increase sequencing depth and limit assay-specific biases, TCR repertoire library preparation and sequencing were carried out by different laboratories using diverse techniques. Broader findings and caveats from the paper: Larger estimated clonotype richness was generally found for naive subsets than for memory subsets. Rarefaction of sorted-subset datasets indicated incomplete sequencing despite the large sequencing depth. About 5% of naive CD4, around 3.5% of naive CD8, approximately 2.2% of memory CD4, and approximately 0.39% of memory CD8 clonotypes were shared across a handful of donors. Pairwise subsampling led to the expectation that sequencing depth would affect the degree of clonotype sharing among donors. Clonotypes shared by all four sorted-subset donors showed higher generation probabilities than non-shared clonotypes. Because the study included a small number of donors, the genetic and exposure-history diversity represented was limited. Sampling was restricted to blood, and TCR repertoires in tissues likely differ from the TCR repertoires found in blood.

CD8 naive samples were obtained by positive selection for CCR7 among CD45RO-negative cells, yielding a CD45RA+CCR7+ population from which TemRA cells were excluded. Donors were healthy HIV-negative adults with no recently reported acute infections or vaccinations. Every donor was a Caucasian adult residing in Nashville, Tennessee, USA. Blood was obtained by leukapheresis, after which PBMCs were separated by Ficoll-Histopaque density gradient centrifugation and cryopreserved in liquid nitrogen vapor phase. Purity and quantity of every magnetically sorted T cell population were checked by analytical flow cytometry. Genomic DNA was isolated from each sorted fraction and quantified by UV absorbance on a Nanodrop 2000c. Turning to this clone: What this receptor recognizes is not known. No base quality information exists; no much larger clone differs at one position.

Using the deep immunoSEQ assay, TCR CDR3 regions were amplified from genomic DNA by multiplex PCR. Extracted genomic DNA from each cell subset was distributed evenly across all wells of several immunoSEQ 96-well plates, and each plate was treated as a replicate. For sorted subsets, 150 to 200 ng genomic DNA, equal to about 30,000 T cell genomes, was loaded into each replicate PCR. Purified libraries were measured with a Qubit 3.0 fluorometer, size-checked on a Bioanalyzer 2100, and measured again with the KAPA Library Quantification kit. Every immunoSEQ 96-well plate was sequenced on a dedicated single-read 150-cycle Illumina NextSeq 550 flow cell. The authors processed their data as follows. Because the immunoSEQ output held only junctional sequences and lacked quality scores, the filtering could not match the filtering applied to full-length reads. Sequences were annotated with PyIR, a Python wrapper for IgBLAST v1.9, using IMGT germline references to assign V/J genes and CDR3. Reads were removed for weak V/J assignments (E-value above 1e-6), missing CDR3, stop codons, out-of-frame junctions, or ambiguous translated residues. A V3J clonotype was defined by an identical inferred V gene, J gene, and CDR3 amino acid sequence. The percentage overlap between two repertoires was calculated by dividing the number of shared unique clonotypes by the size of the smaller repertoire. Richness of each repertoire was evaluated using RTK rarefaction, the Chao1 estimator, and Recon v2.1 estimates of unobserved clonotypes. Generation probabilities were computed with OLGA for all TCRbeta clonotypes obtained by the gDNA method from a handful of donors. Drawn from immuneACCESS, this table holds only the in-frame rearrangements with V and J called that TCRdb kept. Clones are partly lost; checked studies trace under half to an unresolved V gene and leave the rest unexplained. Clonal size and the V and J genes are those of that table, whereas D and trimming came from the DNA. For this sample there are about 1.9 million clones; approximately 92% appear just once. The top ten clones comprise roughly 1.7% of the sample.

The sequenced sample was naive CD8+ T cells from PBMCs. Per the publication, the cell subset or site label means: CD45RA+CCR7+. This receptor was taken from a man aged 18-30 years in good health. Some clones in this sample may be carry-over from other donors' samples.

The nucleotides are TGTGCCAGCAGCGCCTATGGGACAAATGGAGAGCAGTACTTC. Translated, it reads CASSAYGTNGEQYF. The chain is encoded by TRBV9 joined to TRBJ2-7; the D region possibly corresponds to TRBD1 (6 bases align). The CDR3 runs 14 amino acids, cysteine and phenylalanine included. CDR3 DNA only is kept here, 42 bases in frame from base 1. V was cut back by 3 bases and J by 7 bases, leaving a gap of 17 bases between them. The CDR1 and CDR2 encoded by the germline V gene are SGDLS and YYNGEE.